Below, 11 T cell receptor beta chains from the same sample are listed, as sequenced in a study of T cells in Graves' hyperthyroidism and ophthalmopathy (dated by TCRdb to the late 2010s). Libraries were made using multiplex PCR. The sequencer was an Illumina HiSeq 2000. TCR beta CDR3 regions were amplified from RNA transcripts. For the first round of RT-PCR on the TCR CDR3, the HTBI primer set was used together with the Qiagen OneStep RT-PCR kit. TCRdb reran the public reads through fastp at Q25 and MiXCR, keeping productive beta chains. CDR3 protein sequences are deduplicated, and each keeps its most common genes and DNA. The table for this sample lists around 380,000 distinct CDR3 sequences; roughly 14% of them were counted only once. Roughly 20% of the sample lies in the top ten. Sample: blood. The origin of the receptors is a man aged 25-45 years with Graves' hyperthyroidism that later progressed to Graves' ophthalmopathy.

This clonotype appeared a few times. V and J are TRBV5-1 and TRBJ2-1; 9 positions agree with TRBD1. V lost 0 bases to trimming and J lost 7 bases; unmatched junction nucleotides: 11. There are 17 residues in the CDR3. Germline V gene lookup returns CDR1 SGHRS and CDR2 YFSETQ. CDR3 amino acids: CASSLGAVTDRGNEQFF. In DNA, the CDR3 is TGCGCCAGCAGCTTGGGGGCTGTGACAGACAGGGGGAATGAGCAGTTCTTC.

This clonotype was seen ten or more times. V gene TRBV6-1 combines with J gene TRBJ1-5; the D is unclear. Germline V CDR1 and CDR2: MNHNS, SASEGT. The CDR3 is 13 amino acids. V was cut by 8 bases and J by 4 bases, with 12 bases left in between. The CDR3 DNA follows: TGTGCCAGCCGAACGGACCATAATCAGCCCCAGCATTTT. Amino acid sequence: CASRTDHNQPQHF.

This clonotype has ten or more counts. The chain combines TRBV12-3 or TRBV12-4 with TRBJ1-1; maybe TRBD1 (6 bases). V lost 10 bases and J 6 bases, leaving 18 bases between the germline ends. This CDR3 is built from 13 residues. The CDR3 DNA follows: TGTGCCATCCACATCACTGGGGGCCCTGAAGCTTTCTTT. It encodes CAIHITGGPEAFF.

About this clonotype: A much larger clone differs from this one at a single base, so this may be a read error. The chain couples TRBV27 to TRBJ2-7; a possible D gene is TRBD2 (5 bases). CDR1 and CDR2 from the germline V gene are MNHEY and SMNVEV (reference sequence). V was shortened by 6 bases and J by 6 bases, with 21 bases between the two germline ends. The CDR3 covers 15 residues. In DNA form, the CDR3 reads TGTGCCAGCAGAGGCCGGGGTCTGGGCGTAGCCGAGCAGTACTTC. It codes for CASRGRGLGVAEQYF.

This clonotype has more than one count but fewer than ten. The chain joins TRBV4-2 to TRBJ2-7; perhaps TRBD2 as D (6 bases). Germline loops: CDR1 LGHNA, CDR2 YNFKEQ. The CDR3 extends over 16 amino acids. V was pared by 4 bases and J by 5 bases, with 21 bases between. The CDR3 nucleotides are TGTGCCAGCAGCCGCCGGGGGACTCCAACGCCCGACGAGCAGTACTTC. Its protein is CASSRRGTPTPDEQYF.

The sample holds a few counts of this clonotype. The genes are TRBV7-2 and TRBJ1-1; D is unclear. Trimming stripped 1 base from V and 10 bases from J, with 13 bases between. The CDR3 has 13 amino acids. CDR1 is SGHTA, CDR2 FQGNSA, per germline. CDR3 in amino acids: CASSLVRARVAFF. In nucleotides, the CDR3 is TGTGCCAGCAGCTTAGTTAGAGCCCGCGTAGCTTTCTTT. The full variable domain, rest sourced from reference TRBV7-2 and TRBJ1-1, is GAGVSQSPSNKVTEKGKDVELRCDPISGHTALYWYRQSLGQGLEFLIYFQGNSAPDKSGLPSDRFSAERTGGSVSTLTIQRTQQEDSAVYLCASSLVRARVAFFGQGTRLTVV.

This clonotype was observed many times. V usage is TRBV5-1 and J usage is TRBJ1-6; D is unresolved. The ends were cut back, 2 bases at V and 9 bases at J, with 9 bases in the middle. The CDR3 has 13 amino acids. The germline CDR1 and CDR2 sequences are SGHRS and YFSETQ. In DNA form, the CDR3 reads TGCGCCAGCAGCTTCGGGTATGGTTCACCCCTCCACTTT. Protein: CASSFGYGSPLHF.

Only a few counts were recorded for this clonotype. Relative to the germline gene, one junction end is altered; a read error may explain this. The chain joins TRBV6-2 or TRBV6-3 to TRBJ2-3; either TRBD1 or TRBD2 may supply D (5 bases each). CDR1 MNHEY and CDR2 SVGEGT come from the germline V gene. The CDR3 spans 15 residues. The CDR3 spells CASSYWRASTGTQYF. In DNA form, the CDR3 reads TGTGCCAGCAGTTACTGGCGGGCTAGCACAGGTACGCAGTATTTT.

There are many counts of this clonotype. This sequence joins TRBV11-2 and TRBJ2-5; the match to TRBD2 covers 14 bases. This CDR3 region has 16 residues. J gave up 2 bases and V 5 bases, and 4 bases lay outside the gene matches. Germline CDR1 and CDR2: SGHAT and FQNNGV. The CDR3 here is CASSPWTSGGQETQYF. CDR3 in DNA: TGTGCCAGCAGCCCGTGGACTAGCGGGGGGCAAGAGACCCAGTACTTC. The whole variable domain, remainder taken from reference TRBV11-2 and TRBJ2-5, is EAGVAQSPRYKIIEKRQSVAFWCNPISGHATLYWYQQILGQGPKLLIQFQNNGVVDDSQLPKDRFSAERLKGVDSTLKIQPAKLEDSAVYLCASSPWTSGGQETQYFGPGTRLLVL.

The V call is TRBV9, the J call TRBJ2-2, with 7 bases fitting TRBD2. The CDR3 has 17 amino acids. V lost 7 bases to trimming and J lost 4 bases; unmatched junction nucleotides: 16. Germline assignment: CDR1 SGDLS and CDR2 YYNGEE. The DNA of the CDR3 is TGTGCCAGCGGAGCGGGGTTTAGTGTGAGTCTCACCGGGGAGCTGTTTTTT. This codes for CASGAGFSVSLTGELFF.

The chain links TRBV11-2 to TRBJ2-2; no firm D call. V lost 4 bases and J lost 4, with 13 bases in between. The CDR3 sequence is 15 residues long. Germline CDR1 SGHAT, CDR2 FQNNGV. CDR3 region: CASSSQSASTGELFF. As DNA, the CDR3 is TGTGCCAGCAGCTCGCAGTCGGCGAGCACCGGGGAGCTGTTTTTT. Complete variable domain (other parts from reference TRBV11-2 and TRBJ2-2): EAGVAQSPRYKIIEKRQSVAFWCNPISGHATLYWYQQILGQGPKLLIQFQNNGVVDDSQLPKDRFSAERLKGVDSTLKIQPAKLEDSAVYLCASSSQSASTGELFFGEGSRLTVL.